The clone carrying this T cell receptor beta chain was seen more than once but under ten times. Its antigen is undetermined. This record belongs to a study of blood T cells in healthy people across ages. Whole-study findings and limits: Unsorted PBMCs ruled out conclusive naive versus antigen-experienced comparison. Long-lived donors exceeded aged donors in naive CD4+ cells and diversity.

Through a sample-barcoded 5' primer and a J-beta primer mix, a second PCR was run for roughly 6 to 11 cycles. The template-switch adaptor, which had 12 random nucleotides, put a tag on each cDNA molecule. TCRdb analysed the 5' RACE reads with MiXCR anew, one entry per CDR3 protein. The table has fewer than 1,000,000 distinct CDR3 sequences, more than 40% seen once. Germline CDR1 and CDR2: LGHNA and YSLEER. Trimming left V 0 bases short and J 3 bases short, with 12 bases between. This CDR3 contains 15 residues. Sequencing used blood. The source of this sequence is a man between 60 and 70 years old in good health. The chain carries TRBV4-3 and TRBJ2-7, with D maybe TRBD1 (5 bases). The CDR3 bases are TGCGCCAGCAGCCAAGATTATACAGGTCTCTACGAGCAGTACTTC. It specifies CASSQDYTGLYEQYF.